The clone carrying this T cell receptor (beta chain) occurred a few times. Its antigen is unknown. The CDR3 is 12 residues long. Germline lookup yields CDR1 MDHEN and CDR2 SYDVKM. The data derive from a study of beta chain features in type 1 diabetes. Study conclusions and caveats: It was among patients, rather than healthy donors, that naive, central memory and Treg TCRB repertoires appeared more similar.

Expressed TCRB transcripts were sequenced because the entire RNA isolate underwent reverse transcription. Assay: immunoSEQ multiplex PCR; the TCRdb copy retains only in-frame clones and omits some. The table has 350,000 to 450,000 clones, about 15% seen once. This receptor was obtained from a woman in her late teens or twenties in good health. The rearrangement uses TRBV28 and TRBJ2-7; 7 bases are shared with TRBD1. Sequencing used naive CD4+ T cells from blood. The CDR3 here is CASTGDSYEQYF. The CDR3 nucleotides read TGTGCATCTACAGGGGACTCCTACGAGCAGTACTTC.